A selection of T cell receptor beta chains follows, all from one sample in a study of regulatory T cells in long-lasting Graves disease. TCRdb itself ran the multiplex PCR reads through MiXCR, one entry per CDR3 protein. This repertoire shows about 430,000 distinct CDR3 sequences, approximately 16% found once; its top ten account for around 7.6%. This sample was shared with a second study, whose subject was T cells in Graves' hyperthyroidism and ophthalmopathy.

The material sequenced was peripheral blood mononuclear cells (PBMCs), taken at new diagnosis, from a patient treated with antithyroid drugs. The source of these receptors is a woman aged 35 to 49 with Graves disease. Both conserved end residues are part of each CDR3. Fields, in order: V gene, J gene, CDR3 protein.

>TRBV3-1|TRBJ2-1
CASSQLKSLAGFNEQFF
>TRBV28|TRBJ2-6
CASSRQGGTSGANVLTF
>TRBV11-3|TRBJ2-5
CASSLDHSGGPRETQYF
>TRBV6-1|TRBJ1-2
CASSTGAANYGYTF
>TRBV5-1|TRBJ2-2
CASSLGQITGELFF
>TRBV27|TRBJ1-1
CASSLLFPTQNTEAFF
>TRBV12-3/TRBV12-4|TRBJ2-1
CASTREGPFNEQFF
>TRBV7-3|TRBJ2-1
CASSPQLAGERHEQFF
>TRBV5-6|TRBJ1-2
CASSPDRVYGYTF
>TRBV3-1|TRBJ2-3
CASSPLAGGGYDTSTDTQYF
>TRBV10-2|TRBJ1-1
CASSDWSRDTEAFF
>TRBV3-1|TRBJ2-5
CASSQFSESQETQYF
>TRBV6-1|TRBJ1-3
CASSDLGSGNTIYF
>TRBV9|TRBJ2-1
CASSPRHTAGESNEQFF
>TRBV3-1|TRBJ2-5
CASSQSQPQGGETQYF
>TRBV28|TRBJ1-2
CASSTGPRNGYTF
>TRBV12-3/TRBV12-4|TRBJ2-2
CASSLPRGRYTGELFF
>TRBV29-1|TRBJ2-7
CSAGQGVGEQYF
>TRBV7-9|TRBJ1-2
CASRPGGGGRGYTF
>TRBV27|TRBJ2-7
CASSQKGQGGEQYF
>TRBV19|TRBJ1-2
CASSIVWAVDGYTF
>TRBV12-3/TRBV12-4|TRBJ2-7
CASSGSGPSSYEQYF
>TRBV3-1|TRBJ1-5
CASSHYSDPQPQHF
>TRBV24-1|TRBJ1-1
CATSDSRTGGTEAFF
>TRBV3-1|TRBJ2-3
CASSRTSDRGDTQYF
>TRBV7-9|TRBJ1-2
CASSPRTAFNYGYTF
>TRBV6-2/TRBV6-3|TRBJ2-1
CASSWGQSSYNEQFF
>TRBV25-1|TRBJ1-5
CASKPRAGQPQHF
>TRBV11-3|TRBJ2-1
CASSLGGLAGGEQFF
>TRBV20-1|TRBJ2-1
CSARDWAGGRYNEQFF